What follows are 32 T cell receptor beta chains derived from one specimen sequenced in a study of cytomegalovirus exposure and HLA in healthy donors. The PCR had 60 Vbeta and 13 Jbeta primers. Clones were sequenced by immunoSEQ multiplex PCR, and TCRdb holds only the in-frame ones, with some missing. The sample yields about 210,000 clones, of which the top ten take up roughly 0.98%. The sample comprised PBMCs. These receptors were obtained from a woman in her twenties or thirties in good health and CMV-seropositive.

The chain recombines TRBV28 with TRBJ2-5; maybe TRBD1 (7 bases). V was trimmed by 3 bases and J by 5 bases, leaving 19 bases between them. The CDR3 totals 16 residues. CDR1 is MDHEN and CDR2 is SYDVKM in the germline V gene. The CDR3 nucleotides read TGTGCCAGCAGTTTTCAGGCAGGGGGGCGCCGGGAGACCCAGTACTTC. This codes for CASSFQAGGRRETQYF.

V usage is TRBV29-1 and J usage is TRBJ1-1, with a possible D match to TRBD1 (6 bases). This CDR3 is 14 amino acids long. Germline V gives CDR1 SQVTM, CDR2 ANQGSEA. Trimming took off 2 bases at V and 2 bases at J, with 12 bases between the two ends. CDR3 protein: CSVEQGHLNTEAFF. The DNA of the CDR3 is TGCAGCGTTGAACAGGGACATTTAAACACTGAAGCTTTCTTT.

This chain joins TRBV5-8 and TRBJ2-5; the match to TRBD2 covers 13 bases. Trimming cost V 0 bases and J 4 bases; bases outside gene matches: 3. From germline, CDR1 is SGHTS and CDR2 YDEGEE. The CDR3 covers 16 residues. The CDR3 DNA is TGTGCCAGCAGCTTGGCGGGGACTAGCGGGATAGAGACCCAGTACTTC. As protein: CASSLAGTSGIETQYF. Full variable domain (rest looked up from reference TRBV5-8 and TRBJ2-5): EAGVTQSPTHLIKTRGQQATLRCSPISGHTSVYWYQQALGLGLQFLLWYDEGEERNRGNFPPRFSGRQFPNYSSELNVNALELEDSALYLCASSLAGTSGIETQYFGPGTRLLVL.

The CDR3 here is CASSQGASGGSGANVLTF. The DNA for the CDR3 is TGTGCCAGCAGCCAAGGGGCTAGCGGGGGCTCTGGGGCCAACGTCCTGACTTTC. V is TRBV4-2 and J is TRBJ2-6; TRBD2 agrees at 10 bases. CDR1 and CDR2 (germline): LGHNA, YNFKEQ. The CDR3 spans 18 residues. Trimming at V came to 1 base and at J to 0 bases, leaving 3 bases not matched to a gene.

The rearrangement joins TRBV5-1 to TRBJ1-1; the match to TRBD1 covers 8 bases. Germline-derived CDR1 and CDR2 are SGHRS and YFSETQ. The junction had 6 bases not matched to a gene; V was cut back by 0 bases and J by 8 bases. This CDR3 comprises 14 residues. CDR3 sequence reads: CASSLAGGVEEAFF. As DNA, the CDR3 is TGCGCCAGCAGCTTGGCAGGGGGCGTAGAAGAAGCTTTCTTT.

CDR3 residues: CASSRNYLSGANYGYTF. The CDR3 DNA reads TGCGCCAGCAGCCGTAACTACCTGTCCGGAGCTAACTATGGCTACACCTTC. The chain combines TRBV4-3 with TRBJ1-2; D gene unclear. V was clipped by 4 bases and J by 0 bases, with 18 bases between them. Per the germline V gene, CDR1 is LGHNA and CDR2 is YSLEER. CDR3 length equals 17 residues.

The V and J genes are TRBV9 and TRBJ2-1; TRBD2 matches at 7 bases. Germline V gene lookup returns CDR1 SGDLS and CDR2 YYNGEE. V lost 2 bases, J lost 0 bases, and 5 bases stayed unmatched. There are 16 residues in the CDR3. Here the CDR3 DNA reads TGTGCCAGCAGCGTCCTTTTAGCGGGCTCCTACAATGAGCAGTTCTTC. Translation gives CASSVLLAGSYNEQFF.

The rearrangement uses TRBV9 and TRBJ2-3; no firm D call. The V gene's germline CDR1 is SGDLS and CDR2 YYNGEE. The V and J ends lost 4 bases and 4 bases respectively, with 7 bases between them. The CDR3 loop spans 12 amino acids. DNA for the CDR3: TGTGCCAGCAGCAAAGAGGCAGATACGCAGTATTTT. Residues: CASSKEADTQYF.

J is TRBJ2-3 and V is TRBV11-1, with D perhaps TRBD1 (7 bases). Trimming took 5 bases from V and 6 from J, leaving 24 bases between them. Germline loops: CDR1 SGHAT, CDR2 FQDESV (reference sequence). The CDR3 contains 17 residues. The CDR3 protein is CASSPTTRQGGLDTQYF. In nucleotides, the CDR3 is TGTGCCAGCAGCCCCACAACCCGACAGGGAGGCTTGGATACGCAGTATTTT.

The rearrangement joins TRBV28 to TRBJ2-2; D not certain. Trimming pared 5 bases from V and 4 bases from J, leaving 8 bases between. The length of the CDR3 is 13 residues. Germline values: CDR1 MDHEN, CDR2 SYDVKM. CDR3 region: CASSGHGTGELFF. CDR3 DNA sequence: TGTGCCAGCAGTGGTCACGGCACCGGGGAGCTGTTTTTT. The complete variable domain, with remaining parts taken from reference TRBV28 and TRBJ2-2, reads DVKVTQSSRYLVKRTGEKVFLECVQDMDHENMFWYRQDPGLGLRLIYFSYDVKMKEKGDIPEGYSVSREKKERFSLILESASTNQTSMYLCASSGHGTGELFFGEGSRLTVL.

The V gene is TRBV7-6, the J gene TRBJ2-7, with 9 bases that match TRBD1. The CDR3 is 15 residues long. CDR1 is SGHVS and CDR2 is FNYEAQ in the germline V gene. The V and J ends lost 5 bases and 3 bases, in that order; junction bases with no gene match: 8. CDR3 sequence: CASSTRGDRDYEQYF. The CDR3 DNA follows: TGTGCCAGCAGCACCCGCGGGGACAGGGACTACGAGCAGTACTTC.

The genes are TRBV28 and TRBJ1-1; unclear D gene. Germline values: CDR1 MDHEN, CDR2 SYDVKM. There are 13 residues in the CDR3. The ends were cut back, 5 bases at V and 3 bases at J, with 10 bases in the middle. The CDR3 protein is CASSPLRYTEAFF. DNA for the CDR3: TGTGCCAGCAGTCCCTTGAGGTACACTGAAGCTTTCTTT.

J is TRBJ2-1 and V is TRBV10-1; TRBD2 matches at 14 bases. Germline CDR1 WNHNN, CDR2 SYGVQD (reference sequence). The CDR3 sequence is 19 residues long. Trimming at V came to 3 bases and at J to 4 bases, leaving 11 bases not matched to a gene. The CDR3 protein is CASSDGGLAGGAKYNEQFF. The CDR3 DNA is TGCGCCAGCAGTGATGGCGGACTAGCGGGAGGTGCTAAATACAATGAGCAGTTCTTC.

This sequence joins TRBV7-6 and TRBJ2-1; 9 bases match TRBD2. Per the germline V gene, CDR1 is SGHVS and CDR2 is FNYEAQ. The ends lost 1 base at V and 5 bases at J; junction bases unmatched: 3. The CDR3 length is 15 residues. The DNA for the CDR3 is TGTGCCAGCAGCTTAGTGGCTAGCGGGGACAATGAGCAGTTCTTC. It specifies CASSLVASGDNEQFF.

The chain couples TRBV5-4 to TRBJ1-1; the D is unclear. The CDR3 consists of 13 residues. With 3 bases removed from V and 1 base from J, the gap between germline ends came to 7 bases. From germline, CDR1 is SGHNT and CDR2 YYREEE (reference sequence). The CDR3 bases are TGTGCCAGCAGCTCGCACAAGAACACTGAAGCTTTCTTT. This sequence encodes CASSSHKNTEAFF.

V gene TRBV2 combines with J gene TRBJ1-2; 12 bases agree with TRBD1. The junction had 6 bases not matched to a gene; V was cut back by 4 bases and J by 0 bases. CDR1 is SNHLY and CDR2 is FYNNEI in the germline V gene. CDR3 length: 17 amino acids. CDR3 DNA sequence: TGTGCCAGCAGTGTCTCGGGGGACAGGGGGCCTAACTATGGCTACACCTTC. Its translation is CASSVSGDRGPNYGYTF.

The rearrangement uses TRBV7-8 and TRBJ1-2; 10 nucleotides line up with TRBD1. The CDR3 extends over 17 amino acids. V was clipped by 5 bases and J by 3 bases; unmatched bases: 12. Germline CDR1 reads SGHVS; CDR2 reads FQNEAQ. CDR3: CASSRGGDRGAHYGYTF. CDR3 nucleotides: TGTGCCAGCAGCCGCGGTGGGGACAGGGGAGCCCACTATGGCTACACCTTC.

V gene TRBV6-5 combines with J gene TRBJ1-1, with a possible D match to TRBD1 (6 bases). The CDR3 is 14 amino acids. CDR1 and CDR2 from the germline V gene are MNHEY and SVGAGI. Trimming removed 6 bases from V and 0 bases from J, with 11 bases in between. This chain's CDR3 is CASRTGTLNTEAFF. Written as DNA, the CDR3 is TGTGCCAGCAGAACGGGGACATTGAACACTGAAGCTTTCTTT.

The chain links TRBV12-5 to TRBJ2-1; D remains ambiguous. The CDR3 sequence is 13 residues long. The germline V gene has CDR1 LGHNT and CDR2 FRNRAP. Trimming removed 5 bases at V and 1 base at J, with 6 bases between. The CDR3: CASGGESYNEQFF. The DNA of the CDR3 is TGTGCTAGTGGTGGAGAATCCTACAATGAGCAGTTCTTC.

The DNA for the CDR3 is TGTGCCAGCAGCTCGGGGGGTTTTGGCGGGGGACCCCAAGAGACCCAGTACTTC. Residues: CASSSGGFGGGPQETQYF. The chain recombines TRBV7-2 with TRBJ2-5; 7 nucleotides agree with TRBD2. The CDR3 totals 18 residues. Germline V CDR1 and CDR2: SGHTA, FQGNSA. After removal of 4 bases from V and 1 base from J, the junction contained 15 bases not matched to a gene.

The genes are TRBV19 and TRBJ2-1; D may be TRBD2 (6 bases). The CDR3 has 15 residues. CDR1 is LNHDA, CDR2 SQIVND, per germline (reference sequence). Deletions cut 4 bases from V and 0 bases from J, with 10 bases between. Here the CDR3 reads CASSKAGSSYNEQFF. In DNA form, the CDR3 reads TGTGCCAGTAGTAAAGCCGGGAGCTCCTACAATGAGCAGTTCTTC. The full variable domain, in which reference TRBV19 and TRBJ2-1 provide the parts outside the CDR3, is DGGITQSPKYLFRKEGQNVTLSCEQNLNHDAMYWYRQDPGQGLRLIYYSQIVNDFQKGDIAEGYSVSREKKESFPLTVTSAQKNPTAFYLCASSKAGSSYNEQFFGPGTRLTVL.

The gene calls are TRBV5-5 and TRBJ2-5; D is ambiguous. V was clipped by 0 bases and J by 4 bases, with 7 bases between them. Germline V gene data show CDR1 as SGHKS and CDR2 as YYEKEE (reference sequence). The CDR3 is 13 amino acids. The CDR3 DNA reads as TGTGCCAGCAGCTTGGTACAGACAGAGACCCAGTACTTC. It codes for CASSLVQTETQYF. The full variable domain, with the rest looked up from reference TRBV5-5 and TRBJ2-5, is DAGVTQSPTHLIKTRGQQVTLRCSPISGHKSVSWYQQVLGQGPQFIFQYYEKEERGRGNFPDRFSARQFPNYSSELNVNALLLGDSALYLCASSLVQTETQYFGPGTRLLVL.

The chain couples TRBV7-8 to TRBJ2-7; D may be TRBD1 (6 bases). CDR3 length: 13 residues. Germline loops: CDR1 SGHVS, CDR2 FQNEAQ. V gave up 3 bases and J gave up 7 bases, with 13 bases separating them. The CDR3 nucleotides read TGTGCCAGCAGCTTCAGGACAGCCGGAGAGCAGTACTTC. It is translated as CASSFRTAGEQYF.

This rearrangement joins TRBV30 to TRBJ2-3; 8 bases map to TRBD1. CDR3 length: 14 residues. Germline CDR1 and CDR2: GTSNPN and SVGIG (reference sequence). The ends lost 5 bases at V and 4 bases at J; junction bases unmatched: 8. CDR3 DNA sequence: TGTGCCTGGGACAAGGGACAGGTGTCAGATACGCAGTATTTT. Protein: CAWDKGQVSDTQYF.

The genes are TRBV5-1 and TRBJ2-7; TRBD1 might be the D (6 bases). Trimming stripped 2 bases from V and 3 bases from J, with 12 bases between. The germline CDR1 and CDR2 sequences are SGHRS and YFSETQ. CDR3 length: 14 amino acids. Written as DNA, the CDR3 is TGCGCCAGCAGCTTCAGGGGAAGCTTCTACGAGCAGTACTTC. The encoded protein is CASSFRGSFYEQYF.

V gene TRBV7-6 combines with J gene TRBJ1-2; no definite D call. V lost 5 bases and J 8 bases, leaving 15 bases between the germline ends. CDR3 length equals 13 residues. CDR1 is SGHVS, CDR2 FNYEAQ, per germline. This chain's CDR3 is CASSEPGSGGYTF. DNA for the CDR3: TGTGCCAGCAGCGAGCCGGGAAGCGGCGGCTACACCTTC.

The genes are TRBV10-3 and TRBJ2-1; 9 bases agree with TRBD2. CDR1 is ENHRY and CDR2 is SYGVKD in the germline V gene. CDR3 length equals 15 residues. The junction had 6 bases not matched to a gene; V was cut back by 4 bases and J by 5 bases. Written as DNA, the CDR3 is TGTGCCATCAGTGCGGGACTAGCCGACCACAATGAGCAGTTCTTC. Amino acid sequence: CAISAGLADHNEQFF.

The V gene is TRBV5-5, the J gene TRBJ1-4; a weak D match, TRBD1 (5 bases). The V end lost 0 bases, the J end lost 8 bases, and 14 bases lay between the germline ends. CDR1 is SGHKS, CDR2 YYEKEE, per germline (reference sequence). This CDR3 is built from 15 residues. CDR3 sequence reads: CASSLDGRALEKLFF. The DNA for the CDR3 is TGTGCCAGCAGCTTGGACGGCAGGGCCCTGGAAAAACTGTTTTTT.

The chain links TRBV11-2 to TRBJ2-7; 10 bases are a match to TRBD2. The CDR3 covers 16 residues. After removal of 1 base from V and 4 bases from J, the junction contained 7 bases not matched to a gene. Germline V gene lookup returns CDR1 SGHAT and CDR2 FQNNGV. CDR3 region: CASSLVGLAGEYEQYF. CDR3 DNA sequence: TGTGCCAGCAGCTTAGTAGGGCTAGCGGGAGAGTACGAGCAGTACTTC.

The chain recombines TRBV6-1 with TRBJ1-3, with a weak D call TRBD1 (5 bases). V gave up 9 bases and J gave up 0 bases, with 12 bases separating them. The germline gives CDR1 MNHNS, CDR2 SASEGT. This CDR3 is built from 14 residues. Here the CDR3 DNA reads TGTGCCAGTAGGACAAGCGACTCTGGAAACACCATATATTTT. It encodes CASRTSDSGNTIYF.

J is TRBJ2-5 and V is TRBV5-1; 13 bases are shared with TRBD2. Trimming cost V 4 bases and J 5 bases; bases outside gene matches: 8. This CDR3 is 16 amino acids long. Germline CDR1 SGHRS, CDR2 YFSETQ. The CDR3 sequence: CASSVSLAGGPETQYF. CDR3 bases: TGCGCCAGCAGCGTCTCACTAGCGGGGGGGCCCGAGACCCAGTACTTC. Filled out from reference TRBV5-1 and TRBJ2-5, the complete variable domain reads KAGVTQTPRYLIKTRGQQVTLSCSPISGHRSVSWYQQTPGQGLQFLFEYFSETQRNKGNFPGRFSGRQFSNSRSEMNVSTLELGDSALYLCASSVSLAGGPETQYFGPGTRLLVL.

The rearrangement links TRBV4-1 to TRBJ1-6; TRBD1 agrees at 7 bases. With V trimmed by 6 bases and J by 0 bases, 8 bases remained unmatched. The CDR3 consists of 17 residues. Germline V gives CDR1 MGHRA, CDR2 YSYEKL. CDR3 coding DNA: TGCGCCAGCAGTACAGGACAGGCCCGCTCCTATAATTCACCCCTCCACTTT. Protein sequence: CASSTGQARSYNSPLHF.